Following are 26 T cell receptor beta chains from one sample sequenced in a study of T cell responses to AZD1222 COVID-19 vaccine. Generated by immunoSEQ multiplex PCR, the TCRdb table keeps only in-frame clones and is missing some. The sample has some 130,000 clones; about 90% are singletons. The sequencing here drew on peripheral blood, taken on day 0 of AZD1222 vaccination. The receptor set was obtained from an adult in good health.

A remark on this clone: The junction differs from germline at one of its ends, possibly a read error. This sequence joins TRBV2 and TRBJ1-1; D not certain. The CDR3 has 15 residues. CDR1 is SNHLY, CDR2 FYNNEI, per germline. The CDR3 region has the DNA TGTGCCAGCAGGGACGACGTTGGAGGGAACGCTGAAGCTTTCTTT. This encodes CASRDDVGGNAEAFF.

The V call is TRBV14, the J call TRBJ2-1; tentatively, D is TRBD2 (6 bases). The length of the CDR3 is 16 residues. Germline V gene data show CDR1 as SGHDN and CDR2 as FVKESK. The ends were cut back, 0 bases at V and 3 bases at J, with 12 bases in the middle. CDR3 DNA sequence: TGTGCCAGCAGCCAAGAGGGGGGATTCCACTACAATGAGCAGTTCTTC. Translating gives CASSQEGGFHYNEQFF.

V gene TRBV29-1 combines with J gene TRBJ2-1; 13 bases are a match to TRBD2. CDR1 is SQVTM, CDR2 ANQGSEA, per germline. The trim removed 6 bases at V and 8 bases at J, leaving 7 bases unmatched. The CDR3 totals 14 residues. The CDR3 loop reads CSVPLAGGPHEQFF. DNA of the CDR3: TGCAGCGTACCACTAGCGGGAGGGCCTCATGAGCAGTTCTTC.

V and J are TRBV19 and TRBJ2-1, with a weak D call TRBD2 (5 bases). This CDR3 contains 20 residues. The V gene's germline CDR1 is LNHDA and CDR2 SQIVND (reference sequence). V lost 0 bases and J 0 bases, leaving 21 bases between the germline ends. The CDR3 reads CASSIDRGLPRESSYNEQFF. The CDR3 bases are TGTGCCAGTAGTATAGATAGAGGACTTCCGAGGGAAAGCTCCTACAATGAGCAGTTCTTC.

The chain's CDR3 is CAISEPDRVGEKLFF. DNA for the CDR3: TGTGCCATCAGTGAGCCGGACAGGGTGGGTGAAAAACTGTTTTTT. The chain links TRBV10-3 to TRBJ1-4; 8 bases are shared with TRBD1. From germline, CDR1 is ENHRY and CDR2 SYGVKD. The CDR3 has 15 amino acids. Germline trimming cut 2 bases from V and 7 bases from J; bases unmatched to any gene: 6.

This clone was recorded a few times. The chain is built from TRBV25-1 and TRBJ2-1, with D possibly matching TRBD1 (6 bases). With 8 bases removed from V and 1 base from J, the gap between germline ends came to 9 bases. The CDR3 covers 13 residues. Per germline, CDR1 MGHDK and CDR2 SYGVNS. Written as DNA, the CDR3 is TGTGCCAGCGGGGGCGATTCCTACAATGAGCAGTTCTTC. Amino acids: CASGGDSYNEQFF. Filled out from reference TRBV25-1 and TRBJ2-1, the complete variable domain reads EADIYQTPRYLVIGTGKKITLECSQTMGHDKMYWYQQDPGMELHLIHYSYGVNSTEKGDLSSESTVSRIRTEHFPLTLESARPSHTSQYLCASGGDSYNEQFFGPGTRLTVL.

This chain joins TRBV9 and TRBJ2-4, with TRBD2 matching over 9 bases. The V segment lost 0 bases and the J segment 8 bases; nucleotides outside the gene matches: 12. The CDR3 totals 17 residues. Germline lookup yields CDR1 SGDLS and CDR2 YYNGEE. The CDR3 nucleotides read TGTGCCAGCAGCGTAGATCCCGTAGCGGGAGTTCGGGACATTCAGTACTTC. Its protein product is CASSVDPVAGVRDIQYF.

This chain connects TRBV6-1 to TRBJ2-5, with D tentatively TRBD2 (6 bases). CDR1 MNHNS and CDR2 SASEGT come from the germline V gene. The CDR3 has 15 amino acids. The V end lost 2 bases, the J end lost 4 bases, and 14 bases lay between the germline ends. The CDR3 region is CASSEMALGGETQYF. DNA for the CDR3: TGTGCCAGCAGTGAAATGGCCCTGGGGGGAGAGACCCAGTACTTC.

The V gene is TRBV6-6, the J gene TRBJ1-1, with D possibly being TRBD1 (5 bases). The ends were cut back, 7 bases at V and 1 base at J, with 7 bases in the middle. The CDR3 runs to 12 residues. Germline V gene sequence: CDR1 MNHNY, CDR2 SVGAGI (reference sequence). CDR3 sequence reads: CASTRANTEAFF. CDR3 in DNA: TGTGCCAGCACCAGGGCGAACACTGAAGCTTTCTTT.

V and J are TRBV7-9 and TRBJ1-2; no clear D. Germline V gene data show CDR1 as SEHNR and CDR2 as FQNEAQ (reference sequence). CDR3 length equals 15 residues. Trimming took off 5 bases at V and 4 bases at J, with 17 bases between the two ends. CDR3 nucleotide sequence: TGTGCCAGCAGCGAGAGAGGATTAAACCCCTATGGCTACACCTTC. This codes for CASSERGLNPYGYTF.

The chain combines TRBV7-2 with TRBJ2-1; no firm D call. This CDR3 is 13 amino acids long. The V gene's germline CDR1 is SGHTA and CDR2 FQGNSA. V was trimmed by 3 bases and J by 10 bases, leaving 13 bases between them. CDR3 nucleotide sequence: TGTGCCAGCAGCTTCGACCCCGCCGCGGAGCAGTTCTTC. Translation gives CASSFDPAAEQFF.

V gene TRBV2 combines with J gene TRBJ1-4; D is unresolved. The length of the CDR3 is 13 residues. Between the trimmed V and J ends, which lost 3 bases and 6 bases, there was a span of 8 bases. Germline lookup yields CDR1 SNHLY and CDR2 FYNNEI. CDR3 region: CASSDRIDEKLFF. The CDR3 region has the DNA TGTGCCAGCAGTGACCGGATAGATGAAAAACTGTTTTTT.

The CDR3 sequence: CASSPDEAPYNEQFF. In nucleotides, the CDR3 is TGTGCCAGCAGCCCCGACGAGGCCCCTTACAATGAGCAGTTCTTC. The chain couples TRBV11-3 to TRBJ2-1; no clear D gene. The V end lost 5 bases, the J end lost 4 bases, and 15 bases lay between the germline ends. Looked up from germline, CDR1 is SGHNT and CDR2 is YENEEA. The CDR3 loop spans 15 amino acids.

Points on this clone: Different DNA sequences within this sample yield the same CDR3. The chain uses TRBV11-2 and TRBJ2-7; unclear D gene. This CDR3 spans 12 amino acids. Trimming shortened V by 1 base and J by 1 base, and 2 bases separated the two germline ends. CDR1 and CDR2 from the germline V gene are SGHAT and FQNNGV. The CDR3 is CASSLVSYEQYF. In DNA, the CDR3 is TGTGCCAGCAGCTTAGTTTCCTACGAGCAGTACTTC.

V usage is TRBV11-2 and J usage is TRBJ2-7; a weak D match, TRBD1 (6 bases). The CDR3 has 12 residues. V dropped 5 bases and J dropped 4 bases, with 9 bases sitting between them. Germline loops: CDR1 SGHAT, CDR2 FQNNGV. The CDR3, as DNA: TGTGCCAGCAGCCGTGGACAGTACGAGCAGTACTTC. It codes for CASSRGQYEQYF. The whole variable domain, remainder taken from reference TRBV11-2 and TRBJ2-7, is EAGVAQSPRYKIIEKRQSVAFWCNPISGHATLYWYQQILGQGPKLLIQFQNNGVVDDSQLPKDRFSAERLKGVDSTLKIQPAKLEDSAVYLCASSRGQYEQYFGPGTRLTVT.

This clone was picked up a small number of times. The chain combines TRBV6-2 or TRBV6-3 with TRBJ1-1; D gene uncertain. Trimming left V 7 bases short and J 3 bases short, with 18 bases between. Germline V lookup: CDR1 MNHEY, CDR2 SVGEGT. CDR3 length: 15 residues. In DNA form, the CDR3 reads TGTGCCAGCACCCCAGACGAGAGGGCGTACACTGAAGCTTTCTTT. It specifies CASTPDERAYTEAFF.

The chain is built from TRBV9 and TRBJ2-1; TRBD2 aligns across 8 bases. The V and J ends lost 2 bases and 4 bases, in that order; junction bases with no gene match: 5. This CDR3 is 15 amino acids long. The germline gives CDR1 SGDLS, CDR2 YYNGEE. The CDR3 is CASSVGGRLYNEQFF. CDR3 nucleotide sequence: TGTGCCAGCAGCGTGGGCGGGAGGCTATACAATGAGCAGTTCTTC.

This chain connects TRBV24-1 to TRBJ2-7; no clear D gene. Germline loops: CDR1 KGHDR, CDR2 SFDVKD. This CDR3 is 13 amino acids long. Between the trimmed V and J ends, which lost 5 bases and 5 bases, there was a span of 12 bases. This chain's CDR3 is CATSAGRLNEQYF. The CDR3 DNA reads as TGTGCCACCAGTGCTGGCCGCTTGAACGAGCAGTACTTC.

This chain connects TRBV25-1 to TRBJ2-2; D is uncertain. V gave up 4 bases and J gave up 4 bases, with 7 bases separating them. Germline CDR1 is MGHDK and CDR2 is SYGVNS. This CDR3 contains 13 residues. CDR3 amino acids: CASSGSGTGELFF. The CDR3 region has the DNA TGTGCCAGCAGTGGTAGTGGCACCGGGGAGCTGTTTTTT.

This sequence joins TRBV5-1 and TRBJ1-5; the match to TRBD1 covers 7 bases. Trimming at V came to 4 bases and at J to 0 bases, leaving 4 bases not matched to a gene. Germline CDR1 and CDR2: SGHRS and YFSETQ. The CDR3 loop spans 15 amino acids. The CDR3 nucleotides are TGCGCCAGCAGCGAGGGGGCTGGTAGCAATCAGCCCCAGCATTTT. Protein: CASSEGAGSNQPQHF.

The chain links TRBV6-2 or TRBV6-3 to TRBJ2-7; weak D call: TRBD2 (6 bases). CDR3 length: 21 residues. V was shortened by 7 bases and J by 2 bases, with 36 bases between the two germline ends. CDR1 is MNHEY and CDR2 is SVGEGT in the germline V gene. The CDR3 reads CASTPHPASRGAYQPTYEQYF. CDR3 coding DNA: TGTGCCAGCACCCCCCACCCCGCCTCGCGGGGCGCGTATCAACCCACCTACGAGCAGTACTTC.

In DNA, the CDR3 is TGTGCCAGCAGTCCGACTAGCTCCCCTCTCCGCACAGATACGCAGTATTTT. It yields the protein CASSPTSSPLRTDTQYF. The chain employs TRBV28 and TRBJ2-3; 7 bases align to TRBD2. Trimming removed 5 bases from V and 1 base from J; junction bases left unmatched: 12. Germline CDR1 reads MDHEN; CDR2 reads SYDVKM. This CDR3 has 17 residues.

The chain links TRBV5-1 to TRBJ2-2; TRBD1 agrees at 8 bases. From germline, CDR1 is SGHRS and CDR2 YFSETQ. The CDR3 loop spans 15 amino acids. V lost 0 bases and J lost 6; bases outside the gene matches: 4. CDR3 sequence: CASSLAGTGPGELFF. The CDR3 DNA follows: TGCGCCAGCAGCTTGGCTGGGACAGGCCCCGGGGAGCTGTTTTTT. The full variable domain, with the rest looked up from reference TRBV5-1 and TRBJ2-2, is KAGVTQTPRYLIKTRGQQVTLSCSPISGHRSVSWYQQTPGQGLQFLFEYFSETQRNKGNFPGRFSGRQFSNSRSEMNVSTLELGDSALYLCASSLAGTGPGELFFGEGSRLTVL.

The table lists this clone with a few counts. The CDR3 is CASSLQANSPLHF. CDR3 nucleotide sequence: TGTGCCAGCAGCTTACAGGCCAATTCACCCCTCCACTTT. The chain has TRBV7-2 and TRBJ1-6; D unclear. Trimming took off 2 bases at V and 7 bases at J, with 6 bases between the two ends. CDR3 length: 13 amino acids. Germline V gene sequence: CDR1 SGHTA, CDR2 FQGNSA. Combining the CDR3 with reference TRBV7-2 and TRBJ1-6 gives the whole variable domain GAGVSQSPSNKVTEKGKDVELRCDPISGHTALYWYRQSLGQGLEFLIYFQGNSAPDKSGLPSDRFSAERTGGSVSTLTIQRTQQEDSAVYLCASSLQANSPLHFGNGTRLTVT.

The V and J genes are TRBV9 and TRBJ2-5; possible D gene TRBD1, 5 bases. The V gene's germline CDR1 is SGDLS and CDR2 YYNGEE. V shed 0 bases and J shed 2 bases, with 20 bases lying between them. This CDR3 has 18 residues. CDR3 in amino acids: CASSVEGQGGYPQETQYF. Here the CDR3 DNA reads TGTGCCAGCAGCGTAGAAGGGCAGGGCGGATATCCGCAAGAGACCCAGTACTTC.

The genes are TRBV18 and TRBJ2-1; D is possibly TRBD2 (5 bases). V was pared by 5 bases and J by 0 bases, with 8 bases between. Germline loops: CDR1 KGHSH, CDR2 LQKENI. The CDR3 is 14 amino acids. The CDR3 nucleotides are TGTGCCAGCTCAGAGGGCTTCTCCTACAATGAGCAGTTCTTC. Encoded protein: CASSEGFSYNEQFF. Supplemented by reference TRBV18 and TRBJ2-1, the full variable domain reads NAGVMQNPRHLVRRRGQEARLRCSPMKGHSHVYWYRQLPEEGLKFMVYLQKENIIDESGMPKERFSAEFPKEGPSILRIQQVVRGDSAAYFCASSEGFSYNEQFFGPGTRLTVL.